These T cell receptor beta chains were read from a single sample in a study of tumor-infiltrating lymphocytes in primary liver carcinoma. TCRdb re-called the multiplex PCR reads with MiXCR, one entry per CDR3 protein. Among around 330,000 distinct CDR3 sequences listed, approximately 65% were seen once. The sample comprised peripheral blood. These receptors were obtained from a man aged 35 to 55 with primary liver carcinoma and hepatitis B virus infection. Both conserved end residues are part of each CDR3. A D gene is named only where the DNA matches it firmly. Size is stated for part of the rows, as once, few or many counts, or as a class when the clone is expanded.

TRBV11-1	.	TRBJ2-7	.	CASSLNGRNSYEQCF	TGTGCCAGCAGCTTAAACGGACGGAACTCCTACGAGCAATGCTTC
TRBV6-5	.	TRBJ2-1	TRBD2	CASSPRTSGRHNEQFF	TGTGCCAGCAGTCCACGGACTAGCGGGAGACATAATGAGCAGTTCTTC
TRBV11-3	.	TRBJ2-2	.	CASSPGGRNTGEPFF	TGTGCCAGCAGCCCCGGGGGGCGGAACACCGGGGAGCCGTTTTTT
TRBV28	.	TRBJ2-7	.	CASSLLNSYEQCF	TGTGCCAGCAGTCTCTTGAACTCCTACGAGCAGTGCTTC
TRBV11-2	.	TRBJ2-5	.	CASNTSSQETQYF	TGTGCTAGCAATACTAGCAGTCAAGAGACCCAGTACTTC
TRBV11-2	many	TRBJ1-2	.	CASSPRQRVYGYTF	TGTGCCAGCAGCCCTCGACAGCGAGTCTATGGCTACACCTTC
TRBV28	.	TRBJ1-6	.	CASSSSDGTVYNSPLHF	.
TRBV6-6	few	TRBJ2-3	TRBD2	CASSWLAGPETDTQYF	TGTGCCAGCAGTTGGTTAGCGGGACCTGAGACAGATACGCAGTATTTT
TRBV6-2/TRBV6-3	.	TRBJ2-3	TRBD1	CISSSGTGVADTQYF	TGTATCAGCAGTAGCGGGACAGGGGTAGCAGATACGCAGTATTTT
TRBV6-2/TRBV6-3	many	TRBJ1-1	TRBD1	CASRGTGSRTEAFF	TGTGCCAGCAGGGGGACAGGGTCCCGGACTGAAGCTTTCTTT
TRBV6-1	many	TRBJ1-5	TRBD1	CASSGQGFGQPQHF	TGTGCCAGCAGCGGACAGGGTTTTGGTCAGCCCCAGCATTTT
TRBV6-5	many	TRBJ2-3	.	CASSYKSTDTQYF	TGTGCCAGCAGTTACAAGAGCACAGATACGCAGTATTTT
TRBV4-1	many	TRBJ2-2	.	CASSQGGLMVTGELFF	TGCGCCAGCAGCCAAGGGGGGTTAATGGTCACCGGGGAGCTGTTTTTT
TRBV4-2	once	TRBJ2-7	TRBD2	CASSHIKGAGGRIYEQYF	TGTGCCAGCAGCCACATAAAGGGAGCGGGAGGTCGGATCTACGAACAGTACTTC
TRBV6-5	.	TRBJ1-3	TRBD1	CASSPVGQGRGNTIYF	TGTGCCAGCAGCCCGGTAGGACAGGGTAGAGGAAACACCATATATTTT
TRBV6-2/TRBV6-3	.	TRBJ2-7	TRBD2	CASSASASGSYEQYF	TGTGCCAGTAGTGCTTCGGCTAGCGGGAGTTACGAGCAGTACTTC
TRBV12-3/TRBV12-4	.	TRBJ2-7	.	CASSRSLVVSYEQYF	TGTGCTAGCAGCCGATCACTAGTGGTCTCCTACGAGCAGTACTTC
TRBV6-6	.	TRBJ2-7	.	CASNYPAHDEQYF	TGTGCCAGCAATTACCCGGCACATGACGAGCAGTACTTC
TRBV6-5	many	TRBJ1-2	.	CASSYQAASNYGYTF	TGTGCCAGCAGTTACCAGGCCGCATCTAACTATGGCTACACCTTC
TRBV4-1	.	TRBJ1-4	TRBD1	CASSQGGTEYEKLFF	TGCGCCAGCAGCCAAGGCGGGACAGAGTATGAAAAACTGTTTTTT
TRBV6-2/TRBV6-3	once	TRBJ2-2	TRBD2	CASSLLCPSGGGELFF	TGTGCCAGCAGTCTCCTATGTCCTAGCGGTGGCGGGGAGCTGTTTTTC
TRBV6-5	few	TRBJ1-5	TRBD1	CASRGPGQGNQPQHF	TGTGCCAGCAGAGGACCGGGACAGGGTAATCAGCCCCAGCATTTT
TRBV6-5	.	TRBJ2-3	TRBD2	CDSRDPGLAVSSTQYF	TGTGACAGCAGGGACCCGGGACTAGCGGTTTCAAGTACGCAGTATTTT
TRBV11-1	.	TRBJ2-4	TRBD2	CASSSTGTSGTKNIQYF	TGTGCCAGCAGCTCAACCGGGACTAGCGGGACCAAAAACATTCAGTACTTC
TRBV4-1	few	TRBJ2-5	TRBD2	CASSQDGLAGVRSFETQYF	TGCGCCAGCAGCCAAGATGGTCTAGCGGGAGTTCGGAGTTTTGAGACCCAGTACTTC
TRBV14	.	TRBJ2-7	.	CASSRDLSSYEEYF	TGTGCCAGCAGCCGGGACCTGAGCTCCTACGAGGAGTACTTC
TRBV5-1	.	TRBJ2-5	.	CASSLEAGRETQYF	TGCGCCAGCAGCTTGGAAGCTGGTCGGGAGACCCAGTACTTC
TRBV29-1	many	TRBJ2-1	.	CSVEAGVVNEQFF	TGCAGCGTTGAAGCGGGAGTCGTTAATGAGCAGTTCTTC
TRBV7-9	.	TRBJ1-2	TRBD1	CASSLDWQGGGYTF	TGTGCCAGCAGCTTAGATTGGCAGGGGGGCGGCTACACCTTC
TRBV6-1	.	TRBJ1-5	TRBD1	CARSLQGATQTQHF	TGTGCCAGAAGTCTACAGGGGGCCACTCAGACCCAGCATTTT
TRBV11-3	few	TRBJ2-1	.	CASSPGFECNEQFF	TGTGCCAGCAGCCCTGGGTTTGAGTGCAACGAGCAGTTCTTC
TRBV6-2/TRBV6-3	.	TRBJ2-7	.	CASSTPTSGEYEQYF	TGTGCCAGCAGCACTCCGACTAGTGGAGAGTACGAGCAGTACTTC
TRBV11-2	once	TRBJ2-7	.	CASSLVQDPYEQYF	TGTGCCAGCAGCTTAGTTCAGGATCCCTACGAGCAGTACTTT
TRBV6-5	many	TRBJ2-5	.	CAPPGLYQETQYF	TGTGCCCCCCCGGGGCTGTACCAAGAGACCCAGTACTTC
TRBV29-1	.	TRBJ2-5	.	CSVDLRCRGTQYF	TGCAGCGTTGACTTGCGGTGTAGAGGGACACAGTACTTC
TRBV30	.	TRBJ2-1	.	CAWSVPSGQTQFF	TGTGCATGGAGTGTACCTAGCGGACAGACCCAGTTCTTC
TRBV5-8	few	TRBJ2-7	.	CASSPWMVSYEQYF	TGTGCCAGCAGCCCCTGGATGGTCTCCTACGAGCAGTACTTC
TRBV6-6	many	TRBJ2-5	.	CASSYSQETQYF	TGTGCCAGCAGTTACTCCCAAGAGACCCAGTACTTC
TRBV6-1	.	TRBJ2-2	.	CASSLWVGPSDTGELFF	TGTGCCAGCAGCCTCTGGGTGGGACCCTCGGACACCGGGGAGCTGTTTTTT
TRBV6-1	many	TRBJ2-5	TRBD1	CASSEDRGETQYF	TGTGCCAGCAGTGAGGACAGGGGGGAGACCCAGTACTTC
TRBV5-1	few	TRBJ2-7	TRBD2	CASSWGGNTYEQYF	TGCGCCAGCAGCTGGGGGGGGAATACCTACGAGCAGTACTTC
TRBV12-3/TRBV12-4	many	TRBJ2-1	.	CASSLRGTLKSGNEQFF	TGTGCCAGCAGTTTACGGGGGACACTCAAATCGGGCAATGAGCAGTTCTTC
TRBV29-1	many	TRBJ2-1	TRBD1	CSGCTGTGVGEQFF	TGCAGCGGTTGTACCGGGACAGGGGTTGGGGAGCAGTTCTTC
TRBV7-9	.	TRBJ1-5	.	CASSPGQRGSNQPQHF	TGTGCCAGCAGCCCGGGACAACGAGGGAGCAATCAGCCCCAGCATTTT
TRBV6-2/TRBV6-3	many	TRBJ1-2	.	CASSYFPVDRQARGYTF	TGTGCCAGCAGTTACTTCCCCGTTGACAGGCAGGCGCGAGGCTACACCTTC
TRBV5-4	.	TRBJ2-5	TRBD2	CASSSLREAQETQYF	TGTGCCAGCAGCTCCCTCCGGGAGGCCCAAGAGACCCAGTACTTC
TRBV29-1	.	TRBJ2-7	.	CGVEGSAQGSLLGQYF	TGCGGCGTTGAAGGAAGTGCACAGGGCTCTCTACTCGGGCAGTACTTC
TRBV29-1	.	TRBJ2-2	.	CSVGSEMNTGELFF	TGCAGCGTTGGTAGTGAGATGAACACTGGGGAGCTGTTTTTT
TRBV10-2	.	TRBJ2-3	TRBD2	CASRPTSSRADTRYF	TGCGCCAGCAGGCCGACTAGCAGTAGGGCAGATACGCGGTATTTC
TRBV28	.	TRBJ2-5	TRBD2	CASKLGGNQETRYF	TGTGCCAGCAAGCTGGGAGGGAACCAAGAGACCCGGTACTTC
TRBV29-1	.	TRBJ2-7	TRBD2	CNVGVSGAYEQYF	TGTAACGTTGGGGTTAGCGGGGCCTACGAGCAGTACTTC
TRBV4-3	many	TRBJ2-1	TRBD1	CASSQEGGQGWNEQFF	TGCGCCAGCAGCCAAGAAGGAGGACAGGGTTGGAATGAGCAGTTCTTC
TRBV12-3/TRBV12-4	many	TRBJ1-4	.	CASSLARGFNEKLFF	TGTGCCAGCAGTTTAGCGAGGGGGTTCAATGAAAAACTGTTTTTT
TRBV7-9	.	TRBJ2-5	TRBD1	CASSPMDRDQGTQYF	TGTGCCAGCAGCCCGATGGACAGGGACCAAGGGACCCAGTACTTC
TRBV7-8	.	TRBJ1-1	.	CASSSGRMAFF	TGTGCCAGCAGCTCGGGACGAATGGCTTTCTTT